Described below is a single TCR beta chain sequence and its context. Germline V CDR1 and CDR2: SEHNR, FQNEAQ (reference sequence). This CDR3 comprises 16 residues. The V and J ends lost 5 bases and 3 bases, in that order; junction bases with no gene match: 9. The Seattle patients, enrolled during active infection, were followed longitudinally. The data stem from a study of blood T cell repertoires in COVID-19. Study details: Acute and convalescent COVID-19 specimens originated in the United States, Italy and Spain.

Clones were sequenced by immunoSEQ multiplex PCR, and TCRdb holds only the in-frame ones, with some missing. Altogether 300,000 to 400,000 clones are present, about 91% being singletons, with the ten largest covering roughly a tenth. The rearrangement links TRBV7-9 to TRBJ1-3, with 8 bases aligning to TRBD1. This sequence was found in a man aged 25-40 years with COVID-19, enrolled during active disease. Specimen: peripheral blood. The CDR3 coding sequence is TGTGCCAGCAGCCATTCGGGACAGGCTTTTGGAAACACCATATATTTT. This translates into CASSHSGQAFGNTIYF.